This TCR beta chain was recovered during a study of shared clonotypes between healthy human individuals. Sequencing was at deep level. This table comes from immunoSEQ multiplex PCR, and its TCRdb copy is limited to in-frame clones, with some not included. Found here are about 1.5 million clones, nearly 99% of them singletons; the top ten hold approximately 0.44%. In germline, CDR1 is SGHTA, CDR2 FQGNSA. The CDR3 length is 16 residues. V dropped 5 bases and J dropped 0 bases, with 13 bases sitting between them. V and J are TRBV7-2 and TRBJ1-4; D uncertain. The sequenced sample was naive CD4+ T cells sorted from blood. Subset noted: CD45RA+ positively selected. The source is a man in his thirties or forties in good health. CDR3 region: CASSERTAATNEKLFF. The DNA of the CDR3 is TGTGCCAGCAGCGAACGGACGGCTGCAACTAATGAAAAACTGTTTTTT.